These 22 T cell receptor beta chains share one sample of origin, sequenced in a study of cytomegalovirus exposure and HLA in healthy donors. Assay used: immunoSEQ multiplex PCR; TCRdb lists only in-frame clones, some missing. The table has some 340,000 clones, roughly 87% seen once. What was sequenced was PBMCs. Receptors originate from a woman in her twenties or thirties in good health and CMV-seropositive.

The chain combines TRBV30 with TRBJ2-3; 11 bases are a match to TRBD2. With 3 bases clipped from V and 1 base from J, the junction kept 6 bases outside the gene matches. CDR3 length: 16 amino acids. CDR1 GTSNPN and CDR2 SVGIG come from the germline V gene (reference sequence). DNA of the CDR3: TGTGCCTGGAGCCCCAAACTAGCGGGGGGCACAGATACGCAGTATTTT. As protein: CAWSPKLAGGTDTQYF.

CDR3 region: CASSLSGAPLDTQYF. The CDR3 coding sequence is TGTGCCAGCAGTTTGAGTGGAGCACCCCTAGATACGCAGTATTTT. The chain is built from TRBV28 and TRBJ2-3; no reliable D call. CDR1 is MDHEN, CDR2 SYDVKM, per germline. Deletions cut 3 bases from V and 5 bases from J, with 15 bases between. The CDR3 spans 15 residues.

V usage is TRBV7-2 and J usage is TRBJ2-1, with a tentative D call TRBD2 (6 bases). In germline, CDR1 is SGHTA, CDR2 FQGNSA. V lost 1 base, J lost 4 bases, and 14 bases lay in between. This CDR3 spans 16 amino acids. DNA of the CDR3: TGTGCCAGCAGCTTAGGGGGGGAGAGGGTATACAATGAGCAGTTCTTC. Its protein is CASSLGGERVYNEQFF.

The chain employs TRBV11-1 and TRBJ2-2; D remains unclear. The V end lost 5 bases, the J end lost 6 bases, and 19 bases lay between the germline ends. The germline V gene encodes CDR1 SGHAT and CDR2 FQDESV (reference sequence). This CDR3 spans 16 amino acids. CDR3 in amino acids: CASSRRIDLGPGELFF. The CDR3 region has the DNA TGTGCCAGCAGCCGCCGAATCGACCTTGGTCCCGGGGAGCTGTTTTTT.

In DNA, the CDR3 is TGTGCCAGCAGCTTGTGGGGGAGGTACCGGGACATTGATGGCTACACCTTC. Amino acid sequence: CASSLWGRYRDIDGYTF. This chain uses TRBV5-6 with TRBJ1-2, with D possibly being TRBD1 (6 bases). The CDR3 has 17 residues. Trimming removed 1 base at V and 6 bases at J, with 22 bases between. Germline V gene lookup returns CDR1 SGHDT and CDR2 YYEEEE.

The CDR3 loop reads CAISPSVHEQYF. In nucleotides, the CDR3 is TGTGCCATCAGCCCCAGTGTCCACGAGCAGTACTTC. The chain has TRBV10-3 and TRBJ2-7; D ambiguous. Germline CDR1 and CDR2: ENHRY and SYGVKD. The CDR3 is 12 residues long. V gave up 6 bases and J gave up 5 bases, with 11 bases separating them.

This chain joins TRBV28 and TRBJ1-1, with TRBD1 identical over 8 bases. Germline V gene lookup returns CDR1 MDHEN and CDR2 SYDVKM. The CDR3 has 15 residues. With 4 bases clipped from V and 7 bases from J, the junction kept 11 bases outside the gene matches. The chain's CDR3 is CASSSPAGGTNEAFF. CDR3 in DNA: TGTGCCAGCAGTTCTCCCGCAGGGGGCACAAATGAAGCTTTCTTT.

The chain couples TRBV7-8 to TRBJ2-7; 8 bases are a match to TRBD1. Per the germline V gene, CDR1 is SGHVS and CDR2 is FQNEAQ. The CDR3 runs to 16 residues. The J segment lost 6 bases and the V segment lost 2 bases, leaving 12 bases of the junction unmatched. The CDR3 sequence: CASSLKGTGRSSEQYF. The CDR3 DNA follows: TGTGCCAGCAGCTTAAAGGGGACAGGACGGTCGAGCGAGCAGTACTTC.

V usage is TRBV28 and J usage is TRBJ2-6; possible D gene TRBD1, 6 bases. This CDR3 spans 18 amino acids. Germline lookup yields CDR1 MDHEN and CDR2 SYDVKM. V lost 8 bases and J lost 0, with 20 bases in between. The CDR3 sequence is CASEGRDTSSSGANVLTF. The CDR3 coding sequence is TGTGCCAGCGAGGGTCGGGACACAAGTAGCTCTGGGGCCAACGTCCTGACTTTC.

The CDR3 bases are TGTGCCAGCAGTTTTCGCACCTCGGCCGTTGGAGGGGCCTACGAGCAGTACTTC. Amino acids: CASSFRTSAVGGAYEQYF. V usage is TRBV27 and J usage is TRBJ2-7; TRBD2 is a possible D gene (6 bases). V was cut by 3 bases and J by 2 bases, with 23 bases left in between. The CDR3 is 18 residues long. Germline CDR1 reads MNHEY; CDR2 reads SMNVEV (reference sequence).

The gene calls are TRBV27 and TRBJ2-7, with D tentatively TRBD1 (5 bases). The CDR3 is made up of 13 amino acids. The V and J ends lost 6 bases and 3 bases respectively, with 12 bases between them. Per germline, CDR1 MNHEY and CDR2 SMNVEV (reference sequence). CDR3: CASRFLGRYEQYF. The CDR3 nucleotides are TGTGCCAGCAGATTTCTGGGGCGCTACGAGCAGTACTTC.

The chain has TRBV30 and TRBJ2-7; D could derive from TRBD1 or TRBD2 (5 bases each). V was clipped by 1 base and J by 0 bases, with 16 bases between them. The CDR3 has 16 residues. Germline V gives CDR1 GTSNPN, CDR2 SVGIG (reference sequence). Written as DNA, the CDR3 is TGTGCCTGGAGTGAGCTTCGGACGGGGACCTCCTACGAGCAGTACTTC. Translation gives CAWSELRTGTSYEQYF.

This clone was counted once. This chain joins TRBV6-5 and TRBJ1-4; no definite D call. Germline CDR1 is MNHEY and CDR2 is SVGAGI. V was trimmed by 2 bases and J by 3 bases, leaving 4 bases between them. The CDR3 loop spans 13 amino acids. CDR3 sequence (DNA): TGTGCCAGCAGTTACAGCGCTAATGAAAAACTGTTTTTT. Translating gives CASSYSANEKLFF.

The chain has TRBV6-5 and TRBJ1-2; a possible D gene is TRBD1 (5 bases). CDR1 MNHEY and CDR2 SVGAGI come from the germline V gene. The CDR3 extends over 12 amino acids. Trimming took 6 bases from V and 3 from J, leaving 8 bases between them. Here the CDR3 reads CASRQVHYGYTF. DNA for the CDR3: TGTGCCAGCAGACAGGTCCACTATGGCTACACCTTC.

This chain joins TRBV18 and TRBJ2-3; D possibly matches TRBD1 or TRBD2 (5 bases each). The CDR3 consists of 16 residues. Germline assignment: CDR1 KGHSH and CDR2 LQKENI. V gave up 1 base and J gave up 2 bases, with 13 bases separating them. The CDR3 sequence: CASSPQGSTPTDTQYF. DNA for the CDR3: TGTGCCAGCTCACCACAGGGGAGCACCCCCACAGATACGCAGTATTTT.

The chain joins TRBV6-5 to TRBJ2-7, with D perhaps matching TRBD1 (6 bases). The germline CDR1 and CDR2 sequences are MNHEY and SVGAGI. The CDR3 is made up of 14 amino acids. V was cut by 0 bases and J by 4 bases, with 10 bases left in between. CDR3 nucleotides: TGTGCCAGCAGTTACTCGGGGCAGGGGTACGAGCAGTACTTC. Encoded protein: CASSYSGQGYEQYF.

V and J are TRBV2 and TRBJ2-5; 9 nucleotides align to TRBD2. Germline V gene lookup returns CDR1 SNHLY and CDR2 FYNNEI. Trimming took 2 bases from V and 4 from J; bases not matched to a gene: 5. CDR3 length: 15 amino acids. The DNA of the CDR3 is TGTGCCAGCAGTGAACTAGCGGGGTCGGGAGAGACCCAGTACTTC. This gives the protein CASSELAGSGETQYF.

The J gene is TRBJ1-1, the V gene TRBV20-1; D gene uncertain. The V gene's germline CDR1 is DFQATT and CDR2 SNEGSKA (reference sequence). The CDR3 has 10 residues. V dropped 0 bases and J dropped 11 bases, with 7 bases sitting between them. The DNA of the CDR3 is TGCAGTGCTAGAGAGGTGCGGGCTTTCTTT. Translating gives CSAREVRAFF.

The chain joins TRBV7-9 to TRBJ2-7; 13 nucleotides line up with TRBD2. Trimming at V came to 5 bases and at J to 2 bases, leaving 6 bases not matched to a gene. CDR1 is SEHNR and CDR2 is FQNEAQ in the germline V gene (reference sequence). The CDR3 runs 16 residues. CDR3 region: CASSAETSGRPYEQYF. CDR3 coding DNA: TGTGCCAGCAGCGCAGAGACTAGCGGGAGGCCCTACGAGCAGTACTTC.

V is TRBV29-1 and J is TRBJ2-7, with 7 bases matching TRBD1. CDR1 and CDR2 from the germline V gene are SQVTM and ANQGSEA. The CDR3 is 12 amino acids. V trimming: 7 bases; J trimming: 3 bases; junction bases outside the gene matches: 6. This chain's CDR3 is CSALRDSYEQYF. The DNA for the CDR3 is TGCAGCGCGCTTCGGGACAGCTACGAGCAGTACTTC.

The chain couples TRBV18 to TRBJ1-2; 9 positions match TRBD1. This CDR3 has 15 amino acids. Per germline, CDR1 KGHSH and CDR2 LQKENI. Losses at the gene ends were 4 bases for V and 7 bases for J; bases not matched to a gene: 10. For the CDR3, the DNA is TGTGCCAGCTCACTAGAATCCGGGACAGGGAGTGGCTACACCTTC. This codes for CASSLESGTGSGYTF.

A few counts support this clone. V is TRBV29-1 and J is TRBJ1-2; D might be TRBD1 (6 bases). Germline lookup yields CDR1 SQVTM and CDR2 ANQGSEA. This CDR3 has 16 residues. Trimming stripped 4 bases from V and 5 bases from J, with 23 bases between. The CDR3 nucleotides are TGCAGCGTTGGTGGTGTCGGTACAGGGAAAAGTTATGGCTACACCTTC. As protein: CSVGGVGTGKSYGYTF.